The sequence of this TCR beta chain was determined in a study of OX40 agonist ivuxolimab in advanced cancers. Method: immunoSEQ multiplex PCR; TCRdb's copy keeps in-frame clones and lacks some. The sample comprises around 26,000 clones, more than 80% of which are singletons, and roughly 33% rests with the top ten. This CDR3 is 15 amino acids long. J gave up 4 bases and V 1 base, and 5 bases lay outside the gene matches. CDR1 and CDR2 (germline): LNHDA, SQIVND (reference sequence). Study findings and constraints: Clonal expansion by week 6 occurred in CD4+ and CD8+ blood T cells (at 0.1 to 3.0 mg/kg).

As concerns this clone: Its antigen remains unknown.

Specimen: CD4+ or CD8+ T cells sorted from blood, collected in a trial of the OX40 agonist ivuxolimab. This rearrangement joins TRBV19 to TRBJ2-5; 8 bases are a match to TRBD1. This TCR was sampled from an adult with an advanced solid tumor such as melanoma, head and neck, liver or kidney cancer. The CDR3 is CASSIAGQGLETQYF. The CDR3 DNA is TGTGCCAGTAGTATAGCTGGACAGGGCCTAGAGACCCAGTACTTC.